This TCR beta chain derives from a study of blood T cells in healthy people across ages. V shed 4 bases, J shed 2 bases, and the junction held 7 bases outside the gene matches. The CDR3 spans 17 residues. Germline-derived CDR1 and CDR2 are SGHDT and YYEEEE. Healthy Russian Caucasian donors spanned ages about 6 to 100 years. The second PCR ran about 6 to 12 cycles with a sample-barcoded 5' primer and J-beta primers. Using its own MiXCR run on the 5' RACE reads, TCRdb lists one record per CDR3 protein. The table shows under 2,000,000 distinct CDR3 sequences, with less than 50% occurring only once. The chain combines TRBV5-6 with TRBJ2-2; TRBD2 aligns across 11 bases. The sample consisted of blood. The TCR originated in a woman in her thirties or forties in good health. CDR3 sequence: CASSDHGTSGNTGELFF. The CDR3, as DNA: TGTGCCAGCAGCGATCACGGGACTAGCGGAAACACCGGGGAGCTGTTTTTT.